A single T cell receptor beta chain is shown here with its context. The antigen remains unidentified. The sample is drawn from a study of shared clonotypes between healthy human individuals. Study results and caveats: Genetic and exposure-history diversity was limited by the small donor number.

For sorted subsets, 200 ng DNA per replicate equaled some 27,000 T cell genomes. TCRdb keeps only in-frame clones here, not all; method: immunoSEQ multiplex PCR. The table lists about 1,800,000 clones, about 95% of them singletons. This CDR3 has 14 residues. Germline CDR1 reads MGHDK; CDR2 reads SYGVNS. With 4 bases removed from V and 7 bases from J, the gap between germline ends came to 16 bases. Naive CD8 cells lacked CD45RO, underwent positive selection for CCR7 and left out terminally differentiated effector memory CD45RA+ cells. This TCR derives from a man aged 18 to 30 in good health. The chain couples TRBV25-1 to TRBJ1-2; weak D call: TRBD1 (5 bases). The sequenced sample consisted of naive CD8+ T cells sorted from blood. The DNA for the CDR3 is TGTGCCAGCAGTGTGTTGACAGATTTATTTGGCTACACCTTC. Amino acid sequence: CASSVLTDLFGYTF.